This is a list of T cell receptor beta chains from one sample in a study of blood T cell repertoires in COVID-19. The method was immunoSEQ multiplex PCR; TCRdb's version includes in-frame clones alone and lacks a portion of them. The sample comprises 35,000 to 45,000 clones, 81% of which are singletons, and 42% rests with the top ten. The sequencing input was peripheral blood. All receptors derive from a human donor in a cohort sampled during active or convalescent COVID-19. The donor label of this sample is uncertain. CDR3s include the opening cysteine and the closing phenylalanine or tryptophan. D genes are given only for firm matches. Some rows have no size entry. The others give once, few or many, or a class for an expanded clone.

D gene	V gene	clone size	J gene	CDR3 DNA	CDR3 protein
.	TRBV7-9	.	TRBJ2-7	TGTGCCAGCAGCTACGGGACAAGAGCCTACGAGCAGTACTTC	CASSYGTRAYEQYF
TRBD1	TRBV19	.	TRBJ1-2	TGTGCCAGTAGTCACCCTGGGACAGGCTTCGAGGGCTACACCTTC	CASSHPGTGFEGYTF
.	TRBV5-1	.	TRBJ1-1	TGCGCCAGCAGATCTTCTCTTGGGGGGGACACTGAAGCTTTCTTT	CASRSSLGGDTEAFF
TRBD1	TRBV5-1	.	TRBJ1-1	TGCGCCAGCAGCCAGGGACAGACGAACACTGAAGCTTTCTTT	CASSQGQTNTEAFF
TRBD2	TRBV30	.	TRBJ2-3	TGTGCCTGGAAACTAGCGGGAGGGCCAGATACGCAGTATTTT	CAWKLAGGPDTQYF
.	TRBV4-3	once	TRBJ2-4	TGCGCCAGCAGCCAATCCCCCGGGACTAAAAACATTCAGTACTTC	CASSQSPGTKNIQYF
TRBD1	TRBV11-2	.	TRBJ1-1	TGTGCCAGCAGCAAAAAGACAGGGGAGGGCACTGAAGCTTTCTTT	CASSKKTGEGTEAFF
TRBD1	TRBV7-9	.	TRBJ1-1	TGTGCCAGCAGCTCCCCTCCAGGGGGCCGTAACATGAACACTGAAGCTTTCTTT	CASSSPPGGRNMNTEAFF
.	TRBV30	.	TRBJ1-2	TGTGCCTGGAGTTTTCAGGGGAACTATGGCTACACCTTC	CAWSFQGNYGYTF
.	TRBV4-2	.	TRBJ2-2	TGTGCCAGCAGCCAACCGGCGGGGCGCCACACCGGGGAGCTGTTTTTT	CASSQPAGRHTGELFF
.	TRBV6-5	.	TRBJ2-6	TGTGCCGGGGCCCGTTCTGGGGCCAACGTCCTGACTTTC	CAGARSGANVLTF
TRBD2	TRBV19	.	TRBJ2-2	TGTGCCAGTAAAGGACTAGCGGCAAACACCGGGGAGCTGTTTTTT	CASKGLAANTGELFF
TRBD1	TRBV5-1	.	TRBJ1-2	TGCGCCAGCAGCGCGACAGGGGCGAACTATGGCTACACCTTC	CASSATGANYGYTF
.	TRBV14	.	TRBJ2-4	TGTGCCAGCAGCCCTAGACGGGGGGCCGTTCAGTACTTC	CASSPRRGAVQYF
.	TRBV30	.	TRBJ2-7	TGTGCCTGGGTGGGGGGGCGCGAGCAGTACTTC	CAWVGGREQYF
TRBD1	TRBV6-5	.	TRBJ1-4	TGTGCCAGCAGTCCCCAGGGGGCGCAAAGTGAAAAACTGTTTTTT	CASSPQGAQSEKLFF
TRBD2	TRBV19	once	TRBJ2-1	TGTGCCAGTAGTCCTACTAGCGGGATTCCGGATGAGCAGTTCTTC	CASSPTSGIPDEQFF
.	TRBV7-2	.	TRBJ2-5	TGTGCCAGCAGCTTGTATACTGGAGAGACCCAGTACTTC	CASSLYTGETQYF
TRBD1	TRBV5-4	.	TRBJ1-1	TGTGCCAGCAGCCCCACCGCAGGGGGCGGGGGCACTGAAGCTTTCTTT	CASSPTAGGGGTEAFF
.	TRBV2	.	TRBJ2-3	TGTGCCAGCTCAGGGTATACAGATACGCAGTATTTT	CASSGYTDTQYF
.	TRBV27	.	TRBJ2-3	TGTGCCAGCGGAGGCAGCCAGCCGTTCGGCACAGATACGCAGTATTTT	CASGGSQPFGTDTQYF
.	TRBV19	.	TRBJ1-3	TGTGCCAGTAGTCTGACAGGAAGTAGAAACACCATATATTTT	CASSLTGSRNTIYF
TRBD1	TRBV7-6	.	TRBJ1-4	TGTGCCAGCAGCAAACAACAGGGGTTAGCTAATGAAAAACTGTTTTTT	CASSKQQGLANEKLFF
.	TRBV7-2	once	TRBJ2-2	TGTGCCAGCAGCTTCGGGACTCTTGTTGGCGGGGAGCTGTTTTTT	CASSFGTLVGGELFF
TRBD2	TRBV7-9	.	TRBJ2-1	TGTGCCAGCAGCTCAACCACTAGCGGGACCTACAATGAGCAGTTCTTC	CASSSTTSGTYNEQFF
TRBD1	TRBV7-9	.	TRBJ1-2	TGTGCCAGCAGCTTCGGGACAGATTATGGCTACACCTTC	CASSFGTDYGYTF
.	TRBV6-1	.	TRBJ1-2	TGTGCCAGCAGTGAAGGGCGGGGCCGTGGCTATGGCTACACCTTC	CASSEGRGRGYGYTF
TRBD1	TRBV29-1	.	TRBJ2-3	TGCAGCTTCCGGGACAGGGAACCTGGGGACAGGGAGGGGATGTGGTCAGATACGCAGTATTTT	CSFRDREPGDREGMWSDTQYF
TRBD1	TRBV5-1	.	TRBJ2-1	TGCGCCAGCAGCTTGAGGGACAGGGGTAACAATGAGCAGTTCTTC	CASSLRDRGNNEQFF
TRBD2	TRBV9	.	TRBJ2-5	TGTGCCAGCAGCGTGTACTCGACTAGCGGCCAAGAGACCCAGTACTTC	CASSVYSTSGQETQYF
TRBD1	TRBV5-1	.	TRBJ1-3	TGCGCCAGCAGCCCCGGACAGGGGGTATCTGGAAACACCATATATTTT	CASSPGQGVSGNTIYF
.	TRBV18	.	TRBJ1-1	TGTGCCAGCTCACCACAGTCGAGGGGGATGAACACTGAAGCTTTCTTT	CASSPQSRGMNTEAFF
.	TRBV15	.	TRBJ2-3	TGTGCCACCAGCAGAACCACTAGCCTCGGAGATACGCAGTATTTT	CATSRTTSLGDTQYF
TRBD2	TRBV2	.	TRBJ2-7	TGTGCCAGCACTGCGGGAGGGCCGAACGAGCAGTACTTC	CASTAGGPNEQYF
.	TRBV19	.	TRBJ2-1	TGTGCCAGTAGTATAGGCCTAGCCCACAATGAGCAGTTCTTC	CASSIGLAHNEQFF
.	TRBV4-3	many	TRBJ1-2	TGCGCCAGCAGCCAAGAGATGCAGGGGAGCTATGGCTACACCTTC	CASSQEMQGSYGYTF
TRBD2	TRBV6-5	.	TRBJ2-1	TGTGCCATCACAGACCCCGGGAGGGCCTCCAATGAGCAGTTCTTC	CAITDPGRASNEQFF
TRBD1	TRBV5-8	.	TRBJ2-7	TGTGCCAGCAGAAAAGGGACAGGGTTCTACGAGCAGTACTTC	CASRKGTGFYEQYF
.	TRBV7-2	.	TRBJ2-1	TGTGCCAGCAGCTTAGTAAGCTGGGCCCGGATGTTCTTC	CASSLVSWARMFF
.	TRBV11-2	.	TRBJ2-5	TGTGCCAGCAGTTATAGCGGAGGGAAAGAGACCCAGTACTTC	CASSYSGGKETQYF